Sequencing of this T cell receptor (beta chain) was carried out in a study of vaccination effects on CD4 cells after COVID-19. Generated by immunoSEQ multiplex PCR, the TCRdb table keeps only in-frame clones and is missing some. The sample yields roughly 24,000 clones, 77% seen once. Concerning this clone itself: Antigen specificity is unknown.

Germline CDR1 LGHDT, CDR2 YNNKEL (reference sequence). Between the trimmed V and J ends, which lost 1 base and 0 bases, there was a span of 12 bases. CDR3 length equals 16 residues. Broader study findings: Cross-reactivity with common cold coronaviruses was shown by only 1 of 255 vaccine-induced clones in healthy vaccinees. A shortage of convalescent patients and an absence of early post-infection timepoints characterized the study.

Antigen-specific CD4+ T cells were expanded (with viral peptide pools) by the ViraFEST assay ahead of sequencing. Researchers isolated CD4+ T cells once approximately eleven days of culture had elapsed. Of the BNT162b2 and mRNA-1273 vaccines, participants received two doses of one or the other. Vaccinated participants had no history of SARS-CoV-2 infection and tested negative for nucleocapsid antibodies. After two million PBMC were placed in each well, they were cultured with approximately 10 IU/ml IL-2 and approximately 10 ug/ml peptides. The chain links TRBV3-1 (or the pseudogene TRBV3-2) to TRBJ1-1; D is possibly TRBD1 (5 bases). The receptor was isolated from a human donor who received a COVID-19 vaccine. The specimen comprised CD4+ T cells from PBMCs cultured with HCoV-NL63 spike peptides, sampled after COVID-19 vaccination. The CDR3 loop reads CASSQGTGLMNTEAFF. CDR3 in DNA: TGTGCCAGCAGCCAAGGTACAGGATTAATGAACACTGAAGCTTTCTTT.